This entry concerns a single TCR beta chain. This receptor's antigen is unknown. Nothing much larger sits one base from this clone, and base qualities are not available. Including the terminal cysteine and phenylalanine, the CDR3 comprises 16 residues. Only the CDR3 DNA is retained, 48 bases long and in frame from the first base. The V end gives up 4 bases and the J end 5 bases, leaving 5 bases in the junction not matched to a gene. The germline V gene yields KGHDR for CDR1 and SFDVKD for CDR2. These data originate in a study of CD8 T cells in Susac syndrome (dated by TCRdb to 2018 to 2020). Regarding the study in general: Of the Susac syndrome patients who were sequenced, eight were in clinical remission while 5 or 6 had clinically active disease. At the time of blood withdrawal, Susac syndrome patients were either therapy-naive, taking corticosteroids (with some also receiving IVIg), or on IVIg alone. The study used repertoire sequencing to test whether antigen drove CD8+ T cell activation and differentiation in Susac syndrome.

Peripheral blood CD8+ and CD4+ T cells from healthy donors, Susac syndrome patients and multiple sclerosis patients were profiled by high-throughput TCR beta sequencing. The Susac syndrome patients fulfilled recently defined diagnostic criteria for definite or probable disease. Bulk CD8+ and CD4+ T cells were purified by magnetic negative isolation, while CD8+ TEMRA cells were enriched using FACS. Blood was drawn into EDTA tubes, processed within 24 hours, and PBMCs were isolated by density gradient centrifugation. PBMCs intended for TCR sequencing were cryopreserved in liquid nitrogen and were subsequently thawed in a 37 degrees C water bath. The sorted or isolated CD4+, CD8+ and CD8+ TEMRA cells had a purity of 90% or higher. RNA was extracted with the RNeasy kit and roughly 0.45 to 1 ug was reverse transcribed using random hexamers. TCR beta CDR3 regions were amplified with the immunoSEQ multiplex PCR assay covering 54 Vbeta and 13 Jbeta segments. PCR amplification bias was corrected by using a synthetic template baseline for primer optimization and computational correction. The authors' pipeline ran thus. Only productive sequences were kept, with reads annotated to V, D and J genes according to IMGT and analyzed in immunoSEQ Analyzer. Clonality was calculated as one minus the Shannon entropy normalized by log2 of the number of productive unique sequences. For each patient and control, public and private clones were evaluated within the 100 most prevalent clones. Clones were defined as Susac-specific when absent from the healthy and MS cohorts, from 1,000 to 1,100 published viral clones and from other ImmuneACCESS disease sequences. TCRdb's own reprocessing of the public reads used fastp at Q25 and MiXCR and kept productive beta chains. Identical CDR3 protein sequences are pooled into one entry, listed with their most common genes and DNA. The V and J calls were determined by TCRdb, not by the authors. For this sample there are approximately 160,000 distinct CDR3 sequences; approximately 94% appear just once. The ten top clones hold approximately 0.12% of the sample.

Study-wide conclusions, independent of this receptor: The TCR sequencing and HLA analysis was acknowledged to have included a relatively small number of individuals. No clonal expansion was detected in the CD4+ T cell repertoire of Susac syndrome patients.

Sequencing used CD4+ T cells from PBMCs. Here the chain combines TRBV24-1 and TRBJ2-1; 12 central bases correspond to TRBD2. The source of this sequence is a human donor with Susac syndrome. The CDR3 reads CATSDRTSGTHNEQFF. The DNA sequence follows: TGTGCCACCAGTGACCGGACTAGCGGGACTCACAATGAGCAGTTCTTC.